What follows are 18 T cell receptor beta chains derived from one specimen sequenced in a study of shared clonotypes between healthy human individuals. Generated by immunoSEQ multiplex PCR, the TCRdb table keeps only in-frame clones and is missing some. This table has about 1.5 million clones, approximately 98% appearing once. The material sequenced was naive CD4+ T cells sorted from blood. Described subset: CD45RA+ positively selected. All receptors come from a man in his thirties or forties in good health.

The chain joins TRBV15 to TRBJ1-1, with D possibly matching TRBD1 (6 bases). The germline CDR1 and CDR2 sequences are LNHNV and YYDKDF (reference sequence). Trimming took 5 bases from V and 2 from J, leaving 18 bases between them. The CDR3 runs 16 residues. The CDR3 nucleotides are TGTGCCACCAGCCCCGGGGCCGGGACAATCAACACTGAAGCTTTCTTT. Protein: CATSPGAGTINTEAFF. Complete variable domain (other parts from reference TRBV15 and TRBJ1-1): DAMVIQNPRYQVTQFGKPVTLSCSQTLNHNVMYWYQQKSSQAPKLLFHYYDKDFNNEADTPDNFQSRRPNTSFCFLDIRSPGLGDTAMYLCATSPGAGTINTEAFFGQGTRLTVV.

The chain employs TRBV7-2 and TRBJ2-1, with TRBD2 matching 11 bases. The CDR3 has 14 amino acids. Germline V gene lookup returns CDR1 SGHTA and CDR2 FQGNSA. V shed 7 bases and J 9 bases; nucleotides not matched to a gene: 8. The CDR3 spells CASNQLAGVGEQFF. The CDR3 bases are TGTGCCAGCAACCAACTAGCGGGAGTGGGTGAGCAGTTCTTC.

This clone was seen only once. The CDR3 sequence is CASSLIRGSTDTQYF. The CDR3 DNA follows: TGTGCCAGCAGCTTGATCAGGGGGAGCACAGATACGCAGTATTTT. This chain links TRBV5-8 with TRBJ2-3; 7 bases line up with TRBD1. V trimming: 1 base; J trimming: 0 bases; junction bases outside the gene matches: 2. The CDR3 length is 15 residues. CDR1 and CDR2 from the germline V gene are SGHTS and YDEGEE.

This chain links TRBV5-6 with TRBJ2-2, with D perhaps TRBD1 or TRBD2 (6 bases each). Trimming took 4 bases from V and 4 from J, leaving 14 bases between them. CDR3 length: 15 amino acids. CDR1 is SGHDT, CDR2 YYEEEE, per germline. CDR3 bases: TGTGCCAGCAGCCCGACAGGAGGGTTCACCGGGGAGCTGTTTTTT. Its protein is CASSPTGGFTGELFF.

This chain connects TRBV14 to TRBJ2-5; 8 bases fit TRBD1. Looked up from germline, CDR1 is SGHDN and CDR2 is FVKESK. The CDR3 is made up of 12 amino acids. Unmatched junction bases numbered 2, after V lost 4 bases and J lost 7 bases. The CDR3 bases are TGTGCCAGCAGCCCCGGGACAGGGACCCAGTACTTC. This codes for CASSPGTGTQYF.

This clone came up once. The chain couples TRBV7-2 to TRBJ2-3; D unclear. CDR3 size: 12 residues. CDR1 SGHTA and CDR2 FQGNSA come from the germline V gene. Trimming took 6 bases from V and 6 from J, leaving 10 bases between them. The chain's CDR3 is CASSHSPDTQYF. The CDR3 bases are TGTGCCAGCAGTCACAGTCCGGATACGCAGTATTTT.

In DNA, the CDR3 is TGTGCCACCAGCAGAGATCCCTTTACAGGGACCAATGAGCAGTTCTTC. Encoded protein: CATSRDPFTGTNEQFF. This chain connects TRBV15 to TRBJ2-1; a weak D match, TRBD1 (6 bases). The CDR3 length is 16 residues. V dropped 0 bases and J dropped 6 bases, with 15 bases sitting between them. Germline values: CDR1 LNHNV, CDR2 YYDKDF (reference sequence).

This clone showed up just once. The rearrangement joins TRBV7-8 to TRBJ2-7, with D perhaps matching TRBD1 or TRBD2 (5 bases each). The CDR3 sequence is 15 residues long. The V and J ends lost 1 base and 5 bases respectively, with 15 bases between them. Germline values: CDR1 SGHVS, CDR2 FQNEAQ. The CDR3 sequence is CASSLEGLVGDEQYF. The DNA for the CDR3 is TGTGCCAGCAGCTTAGAGGGGCTGGTCGGGGACGAGCAGTACTTC.

The J gene is TRBJ2-5, the V gene TRBV5-1; TRBD2 aligns across 8 bases. This CDR3 region has 13 residues. The V and J ends lost 4 bases and 3 bases, in that order; junction bases with no gene match: 2. Looked up from germline, CDR1 is SGHRS and CDR2 is YFSETQ. CDR3 nucleotide sequence: TGCGCCAGCAGCAAGGGACTAGAAGAGACCCAGTACTTC. Its translation is CASSKGLEETQYF.

The chain combines TRBV10-2 with TRBJ2-2; D may be TRBD1 (5 bases). Per the germline V gene, CDR1 is WSHSY and CDR2 is SAAADI. Trimming pared 0 bases from V and 6 bases from J, leaving 14 bases between. The CDR3 sequence is 16 residues long. The CDR3 nucleotides read TGCGCCAGCAGTGAGTCGATAGTTTTAGGGGCCGGGGAGCTGTTTTTT. Translating it yields CASSESIVLGAGELFF.

This clone was seen a single time. The genes are TRBV2 and TRBJ2-7; D might be TRBD1 (6 bases). The germline V gene encodes CDR1 SNHLY and CDR2 FYNNEI. The CDR3 has 13 amino acids. V was pared by 6 bases and J by 4 bases, with 13 bases between. This CDR3 reads CASSKDREYEQYF. In DNA form, the CDR3 reads TGTGCCAGCAGCAAGGACAGAGAATACGAGCAGTACTTC.

The chain joins TRBV5-4 to TRBJ2-1, with 10 bases aligning to TRBD2. V gave up 4 bases and J gave up 8 bases; unmatched junction bases: 12. Looked up from germline, CDR1 is SGHNT and CDR2 is YYREEE (reference sequence). There are 16 residues in the CDR3. The CDR3, as DNA: TGTGCCAGCAGCAGGGCTAGCGGGAGTCAGGTCTATGAGCAGTTCTTC. Encoded protein: CASSRASGSQVYEQFF.

The chain employs TRBV6-5 and TRBJ2-2; D gene uncertain. Germline CDR1 MNHEY, CDR2 SVGAGI. This CDR3 is built from 15 residues. The V end lost 6 bases, the J end lost 4 bases, and 15 bases lay between the germline ends. The CDR3 loop is CASSQVGSGTGELFF. CDR3 in DNA: TGTGCCAGCAGCCAGGTGGGGTCGGGCACCGGGGAGCTGTTTTTT.

The genes are TRBV28 and TRBJ1-2, with unresolved D. Germline V gene lookup returns CDR1 MDHEN and CDR2 SYDVKM. The CDR3 has 13 residues. The V end lost 6 bases, the J end lost 5 bases, and 13 bases lay between the germline ends. The CDR3 loop reads CASRDPTGYGYTF. CDR3 nucleotide sequence: TGTGCCAGCAGAGACCCAACCGGTTATGGCTACACCTTC.

This chain uses TRBV29-1 with TRBJ2-1; no firm D call. The germline CDR1 and CDR2 sequences are SQVTM and ANQGSEA. Trimming stripped 4 bases from V and 5 bases from J, with 12 bases between. The CDR3 extends over 13 amino acids. For the CDR3, the DNA is TGCAGCGTTGGTTTATTGGGGAACAATGAGCAGTTCTTC. Amino acid sequence: CSVGLLGNNEQFF.

The V call is TRBV5-1, the J call TRBJ1-3; D is unclear. Germline loops: CDR1 SGHRS, CDR2 YFSETQ. This CDR3 has 15 residues. The V end lost 1 base, the J end lost 3 bases, and 11 bases lay between the germline ends. The CDR3 loop reads CASSLSGVLGNTIYF. DNA for the CDR3: TGCGCCAGCAGCTTGTCAGGAGTGCTTGGAAACACCATATATTTT. Drawing the rest from reference TRBV5-1 and TRBJ1-3, the complete variable domain is KAGVTQTPRYLIKTRGQQVTLSCSPISGHRSVSWYQQTPGQGLQFLFEYFSETQRNKGNFPGRFSGRQFSNSRSEMNVSTLELGDSALYLCASSLSGVLGNTIYFGEGSWLTVV.

The genes are TRBV7-7 and TRBJ2-2; D unresolved. The CDR3 is 13 amino acids. V was clipped by 5 bases and J by 3 bases, with 7 bases between them. Germline CDR1 is SSHAT and CDR2 is FNYEAQ (reference sequence). The CDR3, as DNA: TGTGCCAGCAGCAAGATGGACACCGGGGAGCTGTTTTTT. Translating it yields CASSKMDTGELFF.

This chain links TRBV14 with TRBJ2-1; 10 nucleotides line up with TRBD1. CDR1 SGHDN and CDR2 FVKESK come from the germline V gene. With 5 bases clipped from V and 1 base from J, the junction kept 2 bases outside the gene matches. This CDR3 region has 15 residues. The CDR3 region has the DNA TGTGCCAGCAGCAGACAGGGGGCTTCCTACAATGAGCAGTTCTTC. Its protein is CASSRQGASYNEQFF.